The present T cell receptor (beta chain) was sequenced within a study of T cells expressing NK-cell markers. Study results and caveats: Questions lingered over whether expanded NKG2C+ T cell clones were HCMV-specific. For a few donors, these clonotypes were likewise the leading ones in the CD3+CD56-NKG2C+ fraction.

The CDR3 is made up of 14 amino acids. The germline gives CDR1 SGHTA, CDR2 FQGNSA. A note on this clonotype: Its antigen is unknown.

TCRdb reprocessed the 5' RACE reads and stores each CDR3 protein as one record, lacking DNA. The record lists 400,000 to 450,000 distinct CDR3 sequences, of which the ten most abundant hold 6% to 8%. This TCR came from a woman between 18 and 75 years old in good health. Sequencing was carried out using blood T cells: a sorted CD56 or NKG2C T cell subset, CD4+ or CD8+ T cells, or bulk PBMC T cells (not recorded which). This sequence joins TRBV7-2 and TRBJ1-4. The CDR3 loop is CASSRTATNEKLFF.